This TCR beta chain derives from a study of CD8 T cells in ankylosing spondylitis. With 0 bases removed from V and 2 bases from J, the gap between germline ends came to 8 bases. CDR1 is MNHEY, CDR2 SVGAGI, per germline. This CDR3 region has 14 residues. TCRdb reprocessed the 5' RACE reads via MiXCR and lists one record per CDR3 protein. The data show approximately 290,000 distinct CDR3 sequences, roughly 20% seen once. The chain joins TRBV6-5 to TRBJ2-7; TRBD1 might be the D (5 bases). Sequencing used blood, either unsorted or a sorted T cell fraction (not recorded which). This TCR came from a female donor with ankylosing spondylitis or in good health (not recorded which). Here the CDR3 reads CASSYSKGPYEQYF. As DNA, the CDR3 is TGTGCCAGCAGTTACTCGAAGGGGCCCTACGAGCAGTACTTC.